This T cell receptor beta chain is from a study of vaccination effects on CD4 cells after COVID-19. As for this clone: Antigen unknown.

Antigen-specific CD4+ T cell clonotypes were called by their expansion after viral peptide-pool culture in ViraFEST. Scientists isolated CD4+ T cells after a roughly 10-day culture period ended. The infection with SARS-CoV-2 (confirmed by PCR) occurred in this person between March and December 2020. Of the BNT162b2 and mRNA-1273 vaccines, participants received two doses of one or the other. Researchers swapped half the medium for IL-2 medium on both days 3 and 7. Profiled with immunoSEQ multiplex PCR; TCRdb holds only in-frame clones, not every one. The data show 11,000 to 15,000 clones, around 80% seen once. The receptor comes from a human donor who had a prior SARS-CoV-2 infection. The sample consisted of CD4+ T cells from PBMCs cultured with SARS-CoV-2 spike peptides, taken after COVID-19 vaccination.

CDR3 loop: CASSIGVIGSGSNQPQHF. The CDR3 DNA reads as TGTGCCAGCAGCATCGGGGTAATCGGGTCCGGCAGCAATCAGCCCCAGCATTTT. The chain carries TRBV21-1 and TRBJ1-5. TRBV21-1 is termed a pseudogene. The CDR3 consists of 18 residues.